This T cell receptor (beta chain) was retrieved from a study of CD8 T cells in Susac syndrome. Study overall: The Susac syndrome patients were therapy-naive, on corticosteroids, or on intravenous immunoglobulin alone at blood draw.

In this sample, this clonotype turned up once. Reverse transcription of roughly 0.5 to 1 ug RNA was performed with random hexamers. The authors amplified TCR beta CDR3 across 54 Vbeta and 13 Jbeta using immunoSEQ multiplex PCR. TCRdb redid the calling of the immunoSEQ multiplex PCR reads with MiXCR, one entry per CDR3 protein. The table includes roughly 190,000 distinct CDR3 sequences, more than 90% detected once. V lost 3 bases, J lost 7 bases, and 15 bases lay in between. In germline, CDR1 is MNHEY, CDR2 SVGAGI. The CDR3 has 14 residues. V gene TRBV6-5 combines with J gene TRBJ1-2, with D maybe TRBD1 (6 bases). This clonotype was obtained from a human donor with Susac syndrome. Sequencing was done on a sample of CD4+ T cells from PBMCs. CDR3 amino acids: CASSYFGGLAGYTF. The CDR3 DNA is TGTGCCAGCAGTTATTTCGGGGGGCTGGCTGGCTACACCTTC.